This T cell receptor beta chain was captured in a study of blood T cell repertoires in COVID-19. TCRdb keeps only in-frame clones here, not all; method: immunoSEQ multiplex PCR. Seen here are about 300,000 clones, over 75% observed once, and the top ten hold 2.2%. The sequenced sample was PBMCs or T cells enriched from blood (not recorded which). The source is a man in his thirties or forties who had recovered from COVID-19.

This CDR3 is CASSYGGQGMNTEAFF. The CDR3, as DNA: TGTGCCAGCAGTTACGGGGGACAGGGGATGAACACTGAAGCTTTCTTT. V is TRBV6-5 and J is TRBJ1-1; 10 nucleotides line up with TRBD1. The CDR3 runs to 16 residues. V lost 2 bases, J lost 0 bases, and 3 bases stayed unmatched. The V gene's germline CDR1 is MNHEY and CDR2 SVGAGI.